Listed below are T cell receptor beta chains from one sample, sequenced in a study of shared clonotypes between healthy human individuals. Method: immunoSEQ multiplex PCR; TCRdb's copy keeps in-frame clones and lacks some. The sample holds roughly 680,000 clones, roughly 72% seen once. The material sequenced was memory CD4+ T cells sorted from blood. These receptors originate from a woman aged 25 to 45 in good health. Each CDR3 is given without its conserved first and last residue. A D gene is named only where the DNA matches it firmly. Size is stated for part of the rows, as once, few or many counts, or as a class when the clone is expanded.

abundance | d_gene | v_gene | CDR3aa
- | - | TRBV6-5 | ASSYLGTTLPTEAF
- | - | TRBV14 | ASSPMERAYNTGELF
- | TRBD1 | TRBV7-9 | ASSTTRGYSYEQY
- | - | TRBV30 | AWSAVGELF
- | TRBD2 | TRBV25-1 | ASSDPTSGSSYNEQF
- | TRBD2 | TRBV10-3 | AISESWGGLAGGTDTQY
- | TRBD2 | TRBV19 | ASSQGLADSDTQY
- | TRBD2 | TRBV4-1 | ASSPGLAGGNEQF
- | - | TRBV21-1 | ASSKSGGVTGELF
- | - | TRBV6-6 | ASSYGRTAGTGELF
few | - | TRBV5-1 | ASSVTGGPDEKLF
- | TRBD1 | TRBV28 | ASSPTGVRSPLH
many | - | TRBV5-1 | ASSFSVGSYNEQF
- | - | TRBV6-5 | ASSPAREWVGELF
- | TRBD1 | TRBV11-2 | ASSFGQGRHEKLF
- | TRBD2 | TRBV29-1 | SVTTPRTSGSSNTGELF
- | - | TRBV13 | ASRRLKSSYEQY
once | - | TRBV6-5 | ASSYGPGNHEQF
- | - | TRBV29-1 | SARGVSYNEQF
few | - | TRBV27 | ASSWVGSNQPQH
- | - | TRBV5-1 | ASSPGTYGRANEQY
- | - | TRBV6-5 | ASSPDPRRGHEQF
- | - | TRBV10-2 | ASYTQANTEAF
- | TRBD2 | TRBV2 | ASSGLAGVNEQY
few | - | TRBV28 | ASSLTDLYGYT
- | - | TRBV30 | AWVTGTHF
- | - | TRBV7-3 | ASSFAGTYEQY
- | - | TRBV5-4 | ASSLDGETQY
- | - | TRBV9 | ASSVGVGTGYNEQF